This T cell receptor (beta chain) stems from a study of blood T cell repertoires in COVID-19. Exposed enrollees had met someone with a PCR-confirmed or clinician-diagnosed COVID-19 case at some point within the 2 weeks before study entry. The table came from immunoSEQ multiplex PCR; TCRdb's copy has only in-frame clones and leaves some out. The profile shows about 270,000 clones, approximately 90% of them singletons. The sequenced sample was PBMCs or T cells enriched from blood (not recorded which). The sequence was obtained from a man in his forties who had been exposed to COVID-19.

CDR3 sequence reads: CASSKAVNTEAFF. DNA for the CDR3: TGTGCCAGTAGTAAAGCGGTGAACACTGAAGCTTTCTTT. The chain couples TRBV19 to TRBJ1-1; D not certain. The length of the CDR3 is 13 residues. V was pared by 4 bases and J by 0 bases, with 6 bases between. CDR1 and CDR2 from the germline V gene are LNHDA and SQIVND (reference sequence).